The 8 T cell receptor beta chains presented below share a single source sample, sequenced in a study of blood T cell repertoires in COVID-19 (TCRdb year 2020). Libraries were constructed by the immunoSEQ multiplex PCR assay. TCRdb carries this immuneACCESS record with in-frame sequences only. Its versions omit some clonotypes, under half of them owing to an unresolved V gene in the studies checked, with the rest unexplained. Here the sample has about 230,000 clones; around 78% occur a single time. Around 2.6% of the sample is held by the ten biggest clonotypes. Sequencing was performed on peripheral blood. Receptor source: a woman in her sixties or seventies with active or convalescent COVID-19.

The chain has TRBV19 and TRBJ1-3; D gene unclear. The ends were cut back, 3 bases at V and 4 bases at J, with 10 bases in the middle. The germline gives CDR1 LNHDA, CDR2 SQIVND (reference sequence). The CDR3 extends over 14 amino acids. CDR3 sequence: CASSIGPGGNTIYF. The DNA for the CDR3 is TGTGCCAGTAGTATCGGACCGGGAGGAAACACCATATATTTT.

This rearrangement joins TRBV5-1 to TRBJ2-1; D is perhaps TRBD2 (5 bases). Per germline, CDR1 SGHRS and CDR2 YFSETQ. V dropped 0 bases and J dropped 7 bases, with 14 bases sitting between them. The CDR3 contains 15 residues. CDR3 loop: CASSLGTTTRNEQFF. CDR3 nucleotides: TGCGCCAGCAGCTTGGGAACGACTACCCGAAATGAGCAGTTCTTC. Full variable domain (remainder filled in from reference TRBV5-1 and TRBJ2-1): KAGVTQTPRYLIKTRGQQVTLSCSPISGHRSVSWYQQTPGQGLQFLFEYFSETQRNKGNFPGRFSGRQFSNSRSEMNVSTLELGDSALYLCASSLGTTTRNEQFFGPGTRLTVL.

In DNA, the CDR3 is TGTGCCAGCAGTCGCGACCCGACAGACTATGGCTACACCTTC. Translated, it gives CASSRDPTDYGYTF. The genes are TRBV28 and TRBJ1-2, with a possible D match to TRBD1 (5 bases). The CDR3 has 14 residues. V shed 5 bases and J shed 3 bases, with 13 bases lying between them. The germline gives CDR1 MDHEN, CDR2 SYDVKM.

The chain employs TRBV23-1 and TRBJ1-5, with 11 nucleotides matching TRBD1. TRBV23-1 is flagged as an ORF with uncertain function. The V and J ends lost 3 bases and 6 bases, in that order; junction bases with no gene match: 1. The CDR3 extends over 14 amino acids. CDR3 bases: TGCGCCAGCAGTCACGGGACAGGGGGTCAGCCCCAGCATTTT. This encodes CASSHGTGGQPQHF.

This chain uses TRBV11-1 with TRBJ2-1; the match to TRBD2 covers 8 bases. The germline V gene has CDR1 SGHAT and CDR2 FQDESV (reference sequence). The CDR3 loop spans 15 amino acids. V gave up 7 bases and J gave up 5 bases; unmatched junction bases: 10. The CDR3 DNA is TGTGCCAGCACCGGGGGGGGCGTAGGGAACAATGAGCAGTTCTTC. It yields the protein CASTGGGVGNNEQFF. Based on the CDR3 plus reference TRBV11-1 and TRBJ2-1, the full variable domain is EAEVAQSPRYKITEKSQAVAFWCDPISGHATLYWYRQILGQGPELLVQFQDESVVDDSQLPKDRFSAERLKGVDSTLKIQPAELGDSAMYLCASTGGGVGNNEQFFGPGTRLTVL.

The chain employs TRBV28 and TRBJ2-7; the match to TRBD2 covers 7 bases. Germline CDR1 reads MDHEN; CDR2 reads SYDVKM. J lost 7 bases, V lost 3 bases, and 9 bases had no gene match. The CDR3 is 14 residues long. This CDR3 reads CASSLLSVGREQYF. The CDR3 DNA reads as TGTGCCAGCAGTTTGTTGTCAGTCGGGAGGGAGCAGTACTTC.

The chain employs TRBV7-9 and TRBJ2-2; 8 nucleotides match TRBD1. CDR1 and CDR2 (germline): SEHNR, FQNEAQ (reference sequence). The CDR3 loop spans 15 amino acids. The V and J ends lost 3 bases and 4 bases, in that order; junction bases with no gene match: 4. The CDR3 sequence is CASSLTGAVTGELFF. In nucleotides, the CDR3 is TGTGCCAGCAGCTTGACAGGGGCCGTCACCGGGGAGCTGTTTTTT. Drawing the rest from reference TRBV7-9 and TRBJ2-2, the complete variable domain is DTGVSQNPRHKITKRGQNVTFRCDPISEHNRLYWYRQTLGQGPEFLTYFQNEAQLEKSRLLSDRFSAERPKGSFSTLEIQRTEQGDSAMYLCASSLTGAVTGELFFGEGSRLTVL.

V and J are TRBV10-3 and TRBJ1-4; 8 bases fit TRBD1. Germline loops: CDR1 ENHRY, CDR2 SYGVKD. CDR3 length: 13 residues. Trimming removed 11 bases from V and 7 bases from J; junction bases left unmatched: 9. The CDR3 DNA is TGTGCCGCCGGGGGGACAGGAACTGAAAAACTGTTTTTT. Residues: CAAGGTGTEKLFF.